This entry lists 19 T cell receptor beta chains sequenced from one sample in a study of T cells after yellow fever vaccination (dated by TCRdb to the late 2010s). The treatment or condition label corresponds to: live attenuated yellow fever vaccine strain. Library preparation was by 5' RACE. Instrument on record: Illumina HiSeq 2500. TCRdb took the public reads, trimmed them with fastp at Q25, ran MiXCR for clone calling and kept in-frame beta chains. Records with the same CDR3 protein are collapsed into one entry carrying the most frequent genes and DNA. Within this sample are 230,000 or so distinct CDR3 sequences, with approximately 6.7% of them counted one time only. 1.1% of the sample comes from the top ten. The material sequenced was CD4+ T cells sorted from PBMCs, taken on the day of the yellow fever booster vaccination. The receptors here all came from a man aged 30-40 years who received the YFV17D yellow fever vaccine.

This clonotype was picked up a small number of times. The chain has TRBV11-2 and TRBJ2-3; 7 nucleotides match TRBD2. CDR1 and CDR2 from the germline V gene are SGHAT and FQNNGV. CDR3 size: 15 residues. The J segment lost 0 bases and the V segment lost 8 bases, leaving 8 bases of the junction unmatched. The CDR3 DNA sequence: TGTGCCAGCCGACCTAGCGGACGAAGCACAGATACGCAGTATTTT. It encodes CASRPSGRSTDTQYF. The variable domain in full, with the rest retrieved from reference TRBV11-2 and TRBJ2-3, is EAGVAQSPRYKIIEKRQSVAFWCNPISGHATLYWYQQILGQGPKLLIQFQNNGVVDDSQLPKDRFSAERLKGVDSTLKIQPAKLEDSAVYLCASRPSGRSTDTQYFGPGTRLTVL.

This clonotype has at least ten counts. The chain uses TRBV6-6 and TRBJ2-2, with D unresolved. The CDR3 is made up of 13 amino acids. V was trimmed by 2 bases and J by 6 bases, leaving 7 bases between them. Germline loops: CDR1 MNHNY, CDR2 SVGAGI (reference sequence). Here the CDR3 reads CASSYVEAGELFF. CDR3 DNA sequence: TGTGCCAGCAGTTACGTAGAGGCCGGGGAGCTGTTTTTT.

CDR3 DNA sequence: TGTGCCAGTAGACTAGCGGGAAACAATGAGCAGTTCTTC. It specifies CASRLAGNNEQFF. The chain is built from TRBV19 and TRBJ2-1, with 10 bases that match TRBD2. Per germline, CDR1 LNHDA and CDR2 SQIVND (reference sequence). This CDR3 has 13 residues. Trimming took 6 bases from V and 5 from J; bases not matched to a gene: 1.

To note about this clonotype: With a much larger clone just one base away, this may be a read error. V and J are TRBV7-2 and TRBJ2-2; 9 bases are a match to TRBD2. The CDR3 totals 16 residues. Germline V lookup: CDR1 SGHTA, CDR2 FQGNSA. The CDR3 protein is CGSSFAGGINIGELFF. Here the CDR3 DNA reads TGTGGCAGCAGCTTTGCGGGAGGGATAAATATCGGGGAGCTGTTTTTT.

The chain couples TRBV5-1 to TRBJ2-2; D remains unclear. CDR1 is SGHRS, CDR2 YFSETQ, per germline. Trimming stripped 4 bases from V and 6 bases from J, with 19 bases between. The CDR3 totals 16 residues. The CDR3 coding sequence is TGCGCCAGCAGCATTCTACCGGGCCACCCCTCCGGGGAGCTGTTTTTT. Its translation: CASSILPGHPSGELFF.

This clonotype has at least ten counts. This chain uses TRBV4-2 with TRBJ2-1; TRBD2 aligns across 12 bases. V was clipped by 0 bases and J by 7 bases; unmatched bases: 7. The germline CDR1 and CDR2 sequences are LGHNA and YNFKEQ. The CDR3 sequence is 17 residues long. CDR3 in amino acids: CASSQEFRTSGRNEQFF. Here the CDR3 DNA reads TGTGCCAGCAGCCAAGAGTTTAGAACTAGCGGGAGGAATGAGCAGTTCTTC.

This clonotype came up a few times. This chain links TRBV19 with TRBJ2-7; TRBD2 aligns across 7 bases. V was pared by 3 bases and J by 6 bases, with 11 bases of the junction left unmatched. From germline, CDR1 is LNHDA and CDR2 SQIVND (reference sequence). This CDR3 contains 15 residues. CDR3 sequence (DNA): TGTGCCAGTAGTATGCGGCGCGGGAGACTATCCGAGCAGTACTTC. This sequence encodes CASSMRRGRLSEQYF. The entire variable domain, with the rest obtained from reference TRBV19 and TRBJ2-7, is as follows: DGGITQSPKYLFRKEGQNVTLSCEQNLNHDAMYWYRQDPGQGLRLIYYSQIVNDFQKGDIAEGYSVSREKKESFPLTVTSAQKNPTAFYLCASSMRRGRLSEQYFGPGTRLTVT.

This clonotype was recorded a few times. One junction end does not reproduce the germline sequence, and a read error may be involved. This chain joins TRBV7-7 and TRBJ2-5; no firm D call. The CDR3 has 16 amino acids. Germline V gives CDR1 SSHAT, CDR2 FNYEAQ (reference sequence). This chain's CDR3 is CASSPTTAGLGGTQYF. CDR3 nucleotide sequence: TGTGCTAGCAGCCCGACCACAGCCGGGCTCGGTGGGACCCAGTACTTC.

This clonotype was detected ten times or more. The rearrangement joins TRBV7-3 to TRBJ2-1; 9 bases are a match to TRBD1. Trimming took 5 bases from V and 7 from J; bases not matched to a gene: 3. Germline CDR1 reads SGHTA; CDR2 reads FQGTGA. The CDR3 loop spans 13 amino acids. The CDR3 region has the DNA TGTGCCAGCAGCCGGGACAGGGAGAATGAGCAGTTCTTC. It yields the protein CASSRDRENEQFF.

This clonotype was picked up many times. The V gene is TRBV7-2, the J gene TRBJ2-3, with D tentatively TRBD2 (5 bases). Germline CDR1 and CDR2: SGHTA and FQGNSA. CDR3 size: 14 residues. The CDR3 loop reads CASGRTPSTDTQYF. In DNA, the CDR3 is TGTGCGAGCGGCCGAACTCCTAGCACAGATACGCAGTATTTT.

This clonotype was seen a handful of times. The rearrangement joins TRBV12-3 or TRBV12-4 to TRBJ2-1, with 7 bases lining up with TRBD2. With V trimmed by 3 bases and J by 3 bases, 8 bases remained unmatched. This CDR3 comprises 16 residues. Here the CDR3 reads CASSLWEGKLYNEQFF. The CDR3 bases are TGTGCCAGCAGTTTGTGGGAGGGGAAACTCTACAATGAGCAGTTCTTC.

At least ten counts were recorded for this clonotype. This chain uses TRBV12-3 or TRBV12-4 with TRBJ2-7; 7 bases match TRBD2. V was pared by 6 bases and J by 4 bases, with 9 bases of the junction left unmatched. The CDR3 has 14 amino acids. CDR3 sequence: CASSPGGSVYEQYF. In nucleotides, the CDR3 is TGTGCCAGCAGCCCTGGCGGGAGTGTATACGAGCAGTACTTC.

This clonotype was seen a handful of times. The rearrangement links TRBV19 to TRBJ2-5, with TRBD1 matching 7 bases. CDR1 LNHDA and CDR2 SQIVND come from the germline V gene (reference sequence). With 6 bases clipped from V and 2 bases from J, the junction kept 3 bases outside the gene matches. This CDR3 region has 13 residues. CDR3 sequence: CASRKTGQETQYF. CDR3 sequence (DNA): TGTGCCAGTAGAAAGACAGGGCAAGAGACCCAGTACTTC.

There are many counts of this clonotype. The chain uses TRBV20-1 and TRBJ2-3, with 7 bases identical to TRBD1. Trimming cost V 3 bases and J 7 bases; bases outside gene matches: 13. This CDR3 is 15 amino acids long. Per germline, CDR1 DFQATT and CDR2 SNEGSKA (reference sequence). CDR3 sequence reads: CSASPRTGLGYTQYF. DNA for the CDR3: TGCAGTGCTAGTCCCCGGACAGGACTCGGATATACGCAGTATTTT.

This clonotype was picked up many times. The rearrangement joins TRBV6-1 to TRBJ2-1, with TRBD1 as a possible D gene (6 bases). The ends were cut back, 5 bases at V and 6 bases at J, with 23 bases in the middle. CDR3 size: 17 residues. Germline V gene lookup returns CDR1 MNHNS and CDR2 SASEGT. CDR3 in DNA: TGTGCCAGCAGTCTAACCCGACCCAGGGGCGAGGGCAATGAGCAGTTCTTC. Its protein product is CASSLTRPRGEGNEQFF.

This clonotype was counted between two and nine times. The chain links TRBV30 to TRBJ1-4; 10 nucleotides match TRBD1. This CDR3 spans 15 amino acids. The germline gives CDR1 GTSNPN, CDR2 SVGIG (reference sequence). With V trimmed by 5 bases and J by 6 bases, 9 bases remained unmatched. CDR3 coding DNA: TGTGCCTGGCGGGCCGGGACAGGGGTACATGAAAAACTGTTTTTT. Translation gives CAWRAGTGVHEKLFF.

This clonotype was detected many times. The CDR3 region has the DNA TGCAGTGCTAGCGGGAAGACTTTAAACTACGAGCAGTACTTC. Its protein is CSASGKTLNYEQYF. V gene TRBV20-1 combines with J gene TRBJ2-7, with D perhaps TRBD2 (5 bases). Germline loops: CDR1 DFQATT, CDR2 SNEGSKA (reference sequence). The CDR3 is made up of 14 amino acids. V was pared by 3 bases and J by 3 bases, with 15 bases between.

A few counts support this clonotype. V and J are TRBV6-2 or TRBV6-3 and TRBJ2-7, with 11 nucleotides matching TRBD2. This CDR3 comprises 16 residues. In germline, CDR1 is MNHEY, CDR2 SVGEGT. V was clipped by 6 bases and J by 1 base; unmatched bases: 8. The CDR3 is CASRLTGTSGSYEQYF. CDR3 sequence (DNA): TGTGCCAGCAGGCTCACCGGGACTAGCGGTTCCTACGAGCAGTACTTC.

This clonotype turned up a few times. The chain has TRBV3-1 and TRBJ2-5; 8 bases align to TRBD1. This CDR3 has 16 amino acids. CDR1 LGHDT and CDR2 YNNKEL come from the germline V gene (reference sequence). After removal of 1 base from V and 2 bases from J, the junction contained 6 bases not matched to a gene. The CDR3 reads CASSQVVGTGQETQYF. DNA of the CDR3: TGTGCCAGCAGCCAAGTCGTGGGGACAGGACAAGAGACCCAGTACTTC.